A selection of T cell receptor beta chains follows, all from one sample in a study of T-cell reconstitution after alpha-beta-depleted transplantation in children. Each CDR3 protein gets one entry after TCRdb re-called the PCR reads with MiXCR. The data show 40,000 to 60,000 distinct CDR3 sequences, about a tenth seen once. The material was PBMCs, mostly from graft donor cells, obtained 60 days after TCRalphabeta/CD19-depleted stem cell transplant. The receptors were sampled from a male patient aged 2 to 9 who had a stem cell transplant for chronic granulomatous disease, so the T cells may come from the graft donor. CDR3s include the opening cysteine and the closing phenylalanine or tryptophan. D genes are given only for firm matches. Only part of the rows carry a size: once, few, many, or a class if the clone is expanded.

clone_size,d_call,v_call,j_call,cdr3_aa,cdr3_nt
many,TRBD1,TRBV27,TRBJ1-1,CASSLLNRGRSFF,TGTGCCAGCAGTTTACTAAACAGGGGGAGGTCTTTCTTT
few,.,TRBV27,TRBJ1-5,CASSSPDGNSNQPQHF,TGTGCCAGCAGTTCCCCGGACGGAAATAGCAATCAGCCCCAGCATTTT
many,TRBD2,TRBV5-1,TRBJ2-1,CASRATSENEQFF,TGCGCCAGCAGGGCGACTAGCGAGAATGAGCAGTTCTTC
many,.,TRBV5-1,TRBJ2-3,CASSLGGSMTDTQYF,TGCGCCAGCAGCTTGGGGGGTTCTATGACAGATACGCAGTATTTT
.,.,TRBV18,TRBJ1-5,CASSPSGEAQPQHF,TGTGCCAGCTCACCTTCAGGGGAGGCCCAGCCCCAGCATTTT
many,TRBD2,TRBV25-1,TRBJ2-1,CASRSGGGGNEQFF,TGTGCCAGCAGGTCCGGGGGGGGAGGCAATGAGCAGTTCTTC
many,TRBD1,TRBV28,TRBJ1-3,CASSWGTGGSSGNTIYF,TGTGCCAGCAGTTGGGGGACAGGGGGTAGCTCTGGAAACACCATATATTTT
few,.,TRBV27,TRBJ2-1,CASSYEYYNEQFF,TGTGCCAGCAGTTATGAATACTACAATGAGCAGTTCTTC
few,TRBD2,TRBV9,TRBJ2-5,CASSGASSGRAVETQYF,TGTGCCAGCAGCGGTGCCTCTAGCGGGAGGGCGGTGGAGACCCAGTACTTC
many,.,TRBV6-9,TRBJ2-3,CASSFTASGTDTQYF,TGTGCCAGCAGTTTTACCGCCTCGGGCACAGATACGCAGTATTTT
many,.,TRBV10-3,TRBJ1-3,CAISWDGGNTIYF,TGTGCCATCAGTTGGGACGGCGGAAACACCATATATTTT
many,TRBD2,TRBV7-9,TRBJ2-7,CASSSGLAGAHEQYF,TGTGCCAGCAGCTCGGGACTAGCGGGAGCCCACGAGCAGTACTTC
many,.,TRBV7-6,TRBJ1-6,CASSSLTNSPLHF,TGTGCCAGCAGCTCACTAACCAATTCACCCCTCCACTTT
many,.,TRBV20-1,TRBJ2-5,CSARGSRISGQETQYF,TGCAGTGCTAGAGGGAGCCGAATTAGCGGCCAAGAGACCCAGTACTTC
.,TRBD2,TRBV7-9,TRBJ2-7,CASSRAGLAGAGGEQYF,TGTGCCAGCAGCCGGGCTGGACTAGCGGGAGCTGGGGGCGAGCAGTACTTC
few,.,TRBV6-2/TRBV6-3,TRBJ2-1,CASSDERASYNEQFF,TGTGCCAGCAGTGACGAGCGGGCCTCCTACAATGAGCAGTTCTTC
many,TRBD2,TRBV6-5,TRBJ2-2,CASSPSGRAGTGELFF,TGTGCCAGCAGCCCTAGCGGGAGGGCGGGGACCGGGGAGCTGTTTTTT
many,.,TRBV7-3,TRBJ2-2,CASSLTRGSANTGELFF,TGTGCCAGCAGCCTTACTCGGGGCTCCGCGAACACCGGGGAGCTGTTTTTT
medium-sized,.,TRBV27,TRBJ2-3,CASSLWAGTSTDTQYF,TGTGCCAGCAGTTTATGGGCCGGGACTAGCACAGATACGCAGTATTTT
.,.,TRBV27,TRBJ1-5,CASSLGFSTNQPQHF,TGTGCCAGCAGTTTAGGGTTCTCGACCAATCAGCCCCAGCATTTT
many,.,TRBV9,TRBJ2-7,CASSPYQGWREQYF,TGTGCCAGCAGCCCATACCAGGGGTGGCGCGAGCAGTACTTC
.,TRBD1,TRBV12-3/TRBV12-4,TRBJ2-3,CASCDRDRAGWRSSDTQYF,TGTGCCAGCTGTGACCGGGACAGGGCCGGGTGGCGGTCCTCCGATACGCAGTATTTT
.,TRBD2,TRBV27,TRBJ2-3,CASRLAGADTQYF,TGTGCCAGCAGACTAGCGGGAGCAGATACGCAGTATTTT
few,.,TRBV4-3,TRBJ1-3,CASSQEIGSLSGNTIYF,TGCGCCAGCAGCCAAGAGATTGGTTCTCTCTCTGGAAACACCATATATTTT
many,.,TRBV5-1,TRBJ2-1,CASSLEGGVYNEQFF,TGCGCCAGCAGCTTGGAGGGCGGGGTTTACAATGAGCAGTTCTTC
.,TRBD1,TRBV7-2,TRBJ2-3,CASSSQGSDTQYF,TGTGCCAGCAGCTCACAGGGGTCAGATACGCAGTATTTT
many,.,TRBV27,TRBJ2-7,CASSQHKGSYEQYF,TGTGCCAGCAGCCAACATAAGGGGTCCTACGAGCAGTACTTC
many,.,TRBV4-3,TRBJ1-2,CASSQDVKTYGYTF,TGCGCCAGCAGCCAAGATGTGAAGACTTATGGCTACACCTTC
many,.,TRBV20-1,TRBJ2-1,CSAPDSSYNEQFF,TGCAGTGCCCCGGACAGTTCCTACAATGAGCAGTTCTTC
many,.,TRBV5-1,TRBJ2-5,CASSLGRDIRFLETQYF,.
many,.,TRBV5-5,TRBJ2-1,CASSLQVGTYNEQFF,TGTGCCAGCAGCTTGCAGGTCGGTACGTACAATGAGCAGTTCTTC
many,TRBD2,TRBV5-1,TRBJ2-1,CASSLETGVLAGGSGQFF,TGCGCCAGCAGCTTGGAAACAGGGGTTCTAGCGGGAGGCAGTGGGCAGTTCTTC
many,TRBD2,TRBV28,TRBJ2-1,CASSPSGKAYNEQFF,TGTGCCAGCAGCCCCAGCGGGAAAGCCTACAATGAGCAGTTCTTC
.,.,TRBV7-6,TRBJ2-3,CASSLGGSLTDTQYF,TGTGCCAGCAGCTTAGGGGGCAGTTTAACAGATACGCAGTATTTT
many,TRBD2,TRBV28,TRBJ2-2,CASSLERGTGELFF,TGTGCCAGCAGTTTAGAGCGGGGCACCGGGGAGCTGTTTTTT
many,.,TRBV7-9,TRBJ2-3,CASSPGITTDTQYF,TGTGCCAGCAGCCCCGGGATTACCACAGATACGCAGTATTTT
many,TRBD1,TRBV6-2/TRBV6-3,TRBJ1-2,CASRPGTGTGYTF,TGTGCCAGCAGACCCGGGACAGGGACTGGCTACACCTTC
.,.,TRBV6-1,TRBJ1-4,CASSERESEKLFF,TGTGCCAGCAGTGAACGGGAATCGGAAAAACTGTTTTTT
many,TRBD1,TRBV4-1,TRBJ2-7,CASSHPGQGRYEQYF,TGCGCCAGCAGCCACCCAGGACAGGGGCGTTACGAGCAGTACTTC
many,TRBD1,TRBV2,TRBJ2-1,CASNRRGLAEQFF,TGTGCCAGCAATCGCAGGGGGCTAGCCGAGCAGTTCTTC
many,.,TRBV9,TRBJ2-3,CASSDGGITDTQYF,TGTGCCAGCTCCGATGGCGGGATCACAGATACGCAGTATTTT
.,.,TRBV3-1,TRBJ2-1,CASSQAPLAYSYNEQFF,TGTGCCAGCAGCCAAGCCCCCCTAGCGTACTCCTACAATGAGCAGTTCTTC
many,.,TRBV4-1,TRBJ2-6,CASSQDELRKDSLFSGANVLTF,TGCGCCAGCAGCCAAGATGAACTTAGAAAGGACAGCCTCTTCTCTGGGGCCAACGTCCTGACTTTC
many,.,TRBV20-1,TRBJ1-1,CSATKTARLNTEAFF,TGCAGTGCTACCAAGACAGCCAGACTTAACACTGAAGCTTTCTTT
.,TRBD1,TRBV7-9,TRBJ1-6,CASSPGGGGSPLHF,TGTGCCAGCAGTCCAGGGGGCGGAGGGTCACCCCTCCACTTT
many,TRBD2,TRBV2,TRBJ2-1,CASSGLAVYNEQFF,TGTGCCAGCAGTGGACTAGCGGTTTACAATGAGCAGTTCTTC
many,.,TRBV9,TRBJ2-1,CASSVQVSSYNEQFF,TGTGCCAGCAGCGTACAGGTCAGTTCCTACAATGAGCAGTTCTTC
many,.,TRBV20-1,TRBJ2-4,CSARGTRQVGGKNIQYF,TGCAGTGCTAGAGGGACCAGGCAGGTGGGAGGCAAAAACATTCAGTACTTC
many,TRBD2,TRBV19,TRBJ2-1,CASIGRRERNEQFF,TGTGCCAGTATAGGGCGGCGGGAGAGGAATGAGCAGTTCTTC
many,.,TRBV6-2/TRBV6-3,TRBJ2-7,CASSYSIPGLPSYEQYF,TGTGCCAGCAGTTACTCGATTCCGGGACTTCCATCCTACGAGCAGTACTTC
many,.,TRBV5-5,TRBJ2-5,CASSWLGETQYF,TGTGCCAGCAGCTGGTTAGGGGAGACCCAGTACTTC
.,TRBD2,TRBV7-8,TRBJ2-1,CASSSPSGIYNEQFF,TGTGCCAGCAGCTCCCCTAGCGGGATCTACAATGAGCAGTTCTTC
many,TRBD1,TRBV6-2/TRBV6-3,TRBJ1-5,CASRPGGQGIQPQHF,TGTGCCAGCCGCCCAGGCGGACAGGGAATCCAGCCCCAGCATTTT
few,.,TRBV19,TRBJ2-7,CASRETGSSYEQYF,TGTGCCAGTAGGGAGACAGGCAGCTCCTACGAGCAGTACTTC
many,.,TRBV20-1,TRBJ2-1,CSASSRRGTYNEQFF,TGCAGTGCTAGCTCCCGACGGGGAACCTACAATGAGCAGTTCTTC
.,.,TRBV6-1,TRBJ2-2,CASSDSRGRGGELFF,TGTGCCAGCAGTGATTCCCGAGGGAGAGGCGGGGAGCTGTTTTTT
few,.,TRBV12-3/TRBV12-4,TRBJ2-1,CASSHISERGNNEQFF,TGTGCCAGCAGTCATATTAGCGAAAGGGGTAACAATGAGCAGTTCTTC
few,.,TRBV25-1,TRBJ2-1,CASSDRTSNEQFF,TGTGCCAGCAGTGATAGGACTTCCAATGAGCAGTTCTTC